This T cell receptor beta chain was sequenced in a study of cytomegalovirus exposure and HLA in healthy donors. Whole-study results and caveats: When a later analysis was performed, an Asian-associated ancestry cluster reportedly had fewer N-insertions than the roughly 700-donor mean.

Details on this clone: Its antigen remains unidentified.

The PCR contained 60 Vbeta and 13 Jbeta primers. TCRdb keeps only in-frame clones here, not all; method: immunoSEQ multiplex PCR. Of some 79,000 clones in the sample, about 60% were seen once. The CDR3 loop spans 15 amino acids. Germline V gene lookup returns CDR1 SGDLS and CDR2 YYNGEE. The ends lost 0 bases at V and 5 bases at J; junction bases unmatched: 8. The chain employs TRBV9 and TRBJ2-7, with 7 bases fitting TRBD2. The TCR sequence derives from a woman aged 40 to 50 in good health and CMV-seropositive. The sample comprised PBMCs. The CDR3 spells CASSVDGGRGNEQYF. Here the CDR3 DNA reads TGTGCCAGCAGCGTAGATGGCGGGAGAGGGAACGAGCAGTACTTC.